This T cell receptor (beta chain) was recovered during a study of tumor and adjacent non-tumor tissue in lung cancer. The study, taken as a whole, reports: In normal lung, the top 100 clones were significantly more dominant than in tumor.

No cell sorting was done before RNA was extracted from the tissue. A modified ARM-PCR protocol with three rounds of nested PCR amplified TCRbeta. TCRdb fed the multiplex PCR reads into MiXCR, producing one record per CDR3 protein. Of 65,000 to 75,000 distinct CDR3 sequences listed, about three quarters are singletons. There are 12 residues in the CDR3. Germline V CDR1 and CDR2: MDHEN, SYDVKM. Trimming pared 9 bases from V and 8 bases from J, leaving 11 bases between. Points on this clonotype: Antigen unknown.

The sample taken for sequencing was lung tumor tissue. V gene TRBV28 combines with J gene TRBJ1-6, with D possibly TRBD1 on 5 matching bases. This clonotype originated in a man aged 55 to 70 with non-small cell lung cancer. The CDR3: CARWDRHSPLHF. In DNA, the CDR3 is TGTGCCAGGTGGGACCGCCATTCACCCCTCCACTTT.